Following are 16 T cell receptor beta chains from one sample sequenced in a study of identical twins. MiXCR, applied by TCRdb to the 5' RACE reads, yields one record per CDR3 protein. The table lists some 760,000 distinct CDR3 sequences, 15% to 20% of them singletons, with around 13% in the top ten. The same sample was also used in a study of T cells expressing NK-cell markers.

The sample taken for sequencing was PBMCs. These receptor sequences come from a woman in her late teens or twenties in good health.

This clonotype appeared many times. CDR3 loop: CASSLGVAKNIQYF. CDR3 in DNA: TGTGCCAGCAGTTTAGGAGTAGCCAAAAACATTCAGTACTTC. The chain is built from TRBV12-3 or TRBV12-4 and TRBJ2-4, with D uncertain. V shed 1 base and J shed 0 bases, with 4 bases lying between them. The CDR3 is 14 residues long.

This CDR3 is CASSGRTLSYEQYF. The DNA of the CDR3 is TGTGCCAGCAGTGGACGTACCCTCTCCTACGAGCAGTACTTC. The chain uses TRBV11-2 and TRBJ2-7; no firm D call. The V gene lost 6 bases and the J gene lost 0 bases, with 12 bases spanning the gap. Germline loops: CDR1 SGHAT, CDR2 FQNNGV. The CDR3 has 14 amino acids.

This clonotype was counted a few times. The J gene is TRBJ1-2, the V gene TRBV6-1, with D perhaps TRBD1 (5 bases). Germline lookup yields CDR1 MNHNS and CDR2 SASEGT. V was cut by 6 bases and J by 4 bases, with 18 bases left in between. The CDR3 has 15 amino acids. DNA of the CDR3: TGTGCCAGCAGCCAGGGCCGTGGCAGAGTCTATGGCTACACCTTC. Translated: CASSQGRGRVYGYTF.

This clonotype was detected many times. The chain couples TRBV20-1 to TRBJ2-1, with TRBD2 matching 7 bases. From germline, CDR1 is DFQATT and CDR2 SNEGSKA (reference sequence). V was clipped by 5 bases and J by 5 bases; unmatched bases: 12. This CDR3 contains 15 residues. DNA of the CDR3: TGCAGTGCTCGTGCCATGCGGGAGTCGGACAATGAGCAGTTCTTC. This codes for CSARAMRESDNEQFF.

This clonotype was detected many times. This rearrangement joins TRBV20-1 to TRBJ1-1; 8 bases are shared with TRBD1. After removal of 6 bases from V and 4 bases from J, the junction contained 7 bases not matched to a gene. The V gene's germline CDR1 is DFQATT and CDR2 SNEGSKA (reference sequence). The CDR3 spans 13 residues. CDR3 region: CSAGQDRATEAFF. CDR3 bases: TGCAGTGCAGGGCAGGACAGGGCCACTGAAGCTTTCTTT.

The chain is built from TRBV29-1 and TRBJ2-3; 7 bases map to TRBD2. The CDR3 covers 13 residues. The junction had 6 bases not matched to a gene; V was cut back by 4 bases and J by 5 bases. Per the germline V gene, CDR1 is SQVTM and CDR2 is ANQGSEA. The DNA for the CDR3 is TGCAGCGTTGTCCGGGGAGGGGTAGATACGCAGTATTTT. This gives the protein CSVVRGGVDTQYF.

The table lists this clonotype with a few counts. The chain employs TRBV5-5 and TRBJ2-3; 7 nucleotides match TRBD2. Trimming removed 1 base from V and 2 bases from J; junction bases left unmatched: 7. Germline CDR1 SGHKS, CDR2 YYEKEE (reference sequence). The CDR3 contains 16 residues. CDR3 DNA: TGTGCCAGCAGCTTGATCCCTAGCGGATTCACAGATACGCAGTATTTT. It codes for CASSLIPSGFTDTQYF.

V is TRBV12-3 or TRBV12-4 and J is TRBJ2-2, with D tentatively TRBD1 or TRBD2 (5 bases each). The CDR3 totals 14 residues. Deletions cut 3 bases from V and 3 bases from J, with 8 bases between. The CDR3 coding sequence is TGTGCCAGCAGTTTGGGACGTTACACCGGGGAGCTGTTTTTT. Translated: CASSLGRYTGELFF.

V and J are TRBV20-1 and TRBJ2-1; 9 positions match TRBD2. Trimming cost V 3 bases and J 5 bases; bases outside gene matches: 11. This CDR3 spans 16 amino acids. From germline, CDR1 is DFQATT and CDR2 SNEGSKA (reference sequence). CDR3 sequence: CSARPLGTSNDNEQFF. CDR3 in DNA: TGCAGTGCTAGGCCTCTTGGGACTAGCAACGACAATGAGCAGTTCTTC.

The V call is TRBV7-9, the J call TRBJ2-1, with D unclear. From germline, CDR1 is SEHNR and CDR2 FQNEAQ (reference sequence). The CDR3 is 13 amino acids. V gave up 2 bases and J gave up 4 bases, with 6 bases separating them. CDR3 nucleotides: TGTGCCAGCAGCTTATTAATGTACAATGAGCAGTTCTTC. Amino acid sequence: CASSLLMYNEQFF.

The CDR3 DNA reads as TGTGCCAGCTCAGATATGGTATTAGGGTCGTCTGAGCAGTACTTC. This sequence encodes CASSDMVLGSSEQYF. This sequence joins TRBV18 and TRBJ2-7; D is undetermined. From germline, CDR1 is KGHSH and CDR2 LQKENI. V was cut by 5 bases and J by 7 bases, with 21 bases left in between. The CDR3 spans 15 residues.

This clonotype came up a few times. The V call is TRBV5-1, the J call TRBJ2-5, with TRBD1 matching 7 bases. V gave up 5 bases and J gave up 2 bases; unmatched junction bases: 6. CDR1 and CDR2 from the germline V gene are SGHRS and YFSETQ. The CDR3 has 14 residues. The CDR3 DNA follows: TGCGCCAGCAGACCTCTGGGACAGCAAGAGACCCAGTACTTC. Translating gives CASRPLGQQETQYF. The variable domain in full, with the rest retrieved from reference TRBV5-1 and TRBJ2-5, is KAGVTQTPRYLIKTRGQQVTLSCSPISGHRSVSWYQQTPGQGLQFLFEYFSETQRNKGNFPGRFSGRQFSNSRSEMNVSTLELGDSALYLCASRPLGQQETQYFGPGTRLLVL.

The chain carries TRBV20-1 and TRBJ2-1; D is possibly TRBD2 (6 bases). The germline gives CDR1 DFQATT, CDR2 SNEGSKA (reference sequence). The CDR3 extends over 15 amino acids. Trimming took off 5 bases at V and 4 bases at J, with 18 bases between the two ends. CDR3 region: CSALFVGGMYNEQFF. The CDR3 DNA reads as TGCAGTGCTCTGTTTGTAGGAGGGATGTACAATGAGCAGTTCTTC.

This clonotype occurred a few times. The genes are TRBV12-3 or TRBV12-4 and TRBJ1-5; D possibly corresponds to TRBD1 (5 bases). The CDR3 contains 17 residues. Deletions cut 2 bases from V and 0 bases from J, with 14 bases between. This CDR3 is CASSLYRGDISNQPQHF. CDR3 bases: TGTGCCAGCAGTTTATATCGGGGCGACATTAGCAATCAGCCCCAGCATTTT.

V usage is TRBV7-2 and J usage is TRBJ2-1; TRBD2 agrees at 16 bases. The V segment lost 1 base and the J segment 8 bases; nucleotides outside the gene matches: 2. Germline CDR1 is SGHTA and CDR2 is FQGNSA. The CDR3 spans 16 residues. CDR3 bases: TGTGCCAGCAGCTTAGTAGGGACTAGCGGGAGGGATGAGCAGTTCTTC. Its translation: CASSLVGTSGRDEQFF.

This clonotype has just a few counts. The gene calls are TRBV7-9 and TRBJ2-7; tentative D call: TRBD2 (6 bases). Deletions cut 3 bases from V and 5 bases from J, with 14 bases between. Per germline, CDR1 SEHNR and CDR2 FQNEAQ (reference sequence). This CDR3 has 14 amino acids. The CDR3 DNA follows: TGTGCCAGCAGCTTCTCCGCGGGGAACCACGAGCAGTACTTC. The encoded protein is CASSFSAGNHEQYF.